Sequencing of this T cell receptor (beta chain) was carried out in a study of T cell responses to AZD1222 COVID-19 vaccine. The study's findings and limits: Reportedly, close to half of spike-specific TCRs are directed against unmutated variant regions. CD4 TCRs linked to vaccination spanned spike, dominating at 160-218 and 743-854.

Generated by immunoSEQ multiplex PCR, the TCRdb table keeps only in-frame clones and is missing some. The sample includes about 130,000 clones, 65% to 90% seen only once; the top ten take 20% to 25%. Concerning this clone: Its antigen is not identified.

V trimming: 3 bases; J trimming: 5 bases; junction bases outside the gene matches: 11. The CDR3 has 17 amino acids. The germline V gene encodes CDR1 SNHLY and CDR2 FYNNEI. The sequencing used peripheral blood, collected on day 0 of AZD1222 vaccination. The chain is built from TRBV2 and TRBJ1-4, with 8 bases fitting TRBD1. The sequence was obtained from an adult in good health. The CDR3 coding sequence is TGTGCCAGCAGTGATGGACAGGGACAATACCCCAATGAAAAACTGTTTTTT. It translates to CASSDGQGQYPNEKLFF.